The entry below describes one T cell receptor beta chain. The CDR3 is 13 residues long. In germline, CDR1 is SEHNR, CDR2 FQNEAQ (reference sequence). Trimming cost V 4 bases and J 1 base, with 7 bases left between them. Profiling relied on immunoSEQ multiplex PCR, and the TCRdb table lists in-frame clones only, not all of them. The table shows some 180,000 clones, with roughly 82% occurring only once. This sample is part of a study of blood T cell repertoires in COVID-19. This TCR was recovered from a human donor in a cohort sampled during active COVID-19. The sequencing input was peripheral blood. The chain is built from TRBV7-9 and TRBJ1-1; D remains unclear. The CDR3 sequence: CASSSQANTEAFF. CDR3 nucleotide sequence: TGTGCCAGCAGCTCTCAGGCGAACACTGAAGCTTTCTTT. Looking up the rest from reference TRBV7-9 and TRBJ1-1 gives the full variable domain: DTGVSQNPRHKITKRGQNVTFRCDPISEHNRLYWYRQTLGQGPEFLTYFQNEAQLEKSRLLSDRFSAERPKGSFSTLEIQRTEQGDSAMYLCASSSQANTEAFFGQGTRLTVV.